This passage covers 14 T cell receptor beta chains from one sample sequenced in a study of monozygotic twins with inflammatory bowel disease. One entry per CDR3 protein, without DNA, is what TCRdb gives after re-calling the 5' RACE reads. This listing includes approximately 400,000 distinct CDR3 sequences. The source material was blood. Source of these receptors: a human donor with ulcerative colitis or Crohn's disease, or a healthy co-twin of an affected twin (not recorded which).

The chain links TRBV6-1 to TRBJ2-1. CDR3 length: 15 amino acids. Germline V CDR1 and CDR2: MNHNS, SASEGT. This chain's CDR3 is CASSDIRTIYNEQFF.

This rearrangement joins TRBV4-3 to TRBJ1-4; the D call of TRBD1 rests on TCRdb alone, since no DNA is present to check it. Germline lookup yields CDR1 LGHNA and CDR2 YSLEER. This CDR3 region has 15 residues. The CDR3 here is CASSPTGTVNEKLFF.

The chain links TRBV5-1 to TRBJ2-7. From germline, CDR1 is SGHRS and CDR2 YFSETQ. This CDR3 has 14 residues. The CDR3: CASTLGGNDYEQYF.

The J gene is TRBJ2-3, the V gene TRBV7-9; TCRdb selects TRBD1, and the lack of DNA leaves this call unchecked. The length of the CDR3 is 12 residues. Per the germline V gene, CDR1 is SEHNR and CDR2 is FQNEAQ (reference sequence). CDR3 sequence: CASSRDTDTQYF.

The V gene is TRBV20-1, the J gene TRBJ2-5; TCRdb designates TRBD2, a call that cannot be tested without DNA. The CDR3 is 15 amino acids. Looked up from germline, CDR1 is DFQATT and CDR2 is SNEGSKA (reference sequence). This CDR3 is CSALAGGLGQETQYF.

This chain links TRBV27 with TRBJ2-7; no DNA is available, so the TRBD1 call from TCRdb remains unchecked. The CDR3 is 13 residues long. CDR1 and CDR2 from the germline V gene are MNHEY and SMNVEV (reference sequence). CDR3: CASSFYDRDEQYF.

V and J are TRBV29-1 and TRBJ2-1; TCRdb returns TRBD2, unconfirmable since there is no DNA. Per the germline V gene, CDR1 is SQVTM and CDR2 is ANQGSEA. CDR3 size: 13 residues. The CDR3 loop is CSVPGLAGNEQFF.

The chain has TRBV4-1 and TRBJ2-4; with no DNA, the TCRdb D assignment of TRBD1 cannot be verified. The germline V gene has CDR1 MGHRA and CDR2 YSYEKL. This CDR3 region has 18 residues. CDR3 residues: CASSQDRGAGIAKNIQYF.

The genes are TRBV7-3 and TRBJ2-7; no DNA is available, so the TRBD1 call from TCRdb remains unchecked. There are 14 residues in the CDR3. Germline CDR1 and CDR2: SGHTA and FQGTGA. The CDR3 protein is CASSPGDRTYEQYF. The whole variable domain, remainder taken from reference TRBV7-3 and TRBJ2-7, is GAGVSQTPSNKVTEKGKYVELRCDPISGHTALYWYRQSLGQGPEFLIYFQGTGAADDSGLPNDRFFAVRPEGSVSTLKIQRTERGDSAVYLCASSPGDRTYEQYFGPGTRLTVT.

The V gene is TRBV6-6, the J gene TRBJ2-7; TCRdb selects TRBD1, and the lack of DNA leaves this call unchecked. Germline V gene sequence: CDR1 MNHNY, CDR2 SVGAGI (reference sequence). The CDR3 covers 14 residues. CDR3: CASRPRDSKREQYF.

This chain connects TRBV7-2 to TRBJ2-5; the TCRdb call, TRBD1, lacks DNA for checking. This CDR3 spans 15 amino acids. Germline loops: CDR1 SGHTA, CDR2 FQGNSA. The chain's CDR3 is CASSLIGGKGETQYF.

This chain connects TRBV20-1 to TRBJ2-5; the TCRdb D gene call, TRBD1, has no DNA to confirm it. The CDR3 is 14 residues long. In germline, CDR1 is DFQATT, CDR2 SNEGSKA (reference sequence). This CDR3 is CSARARRQAETQYF.

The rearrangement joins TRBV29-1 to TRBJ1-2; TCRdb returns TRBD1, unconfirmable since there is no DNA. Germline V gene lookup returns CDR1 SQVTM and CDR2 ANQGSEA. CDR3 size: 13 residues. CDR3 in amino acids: CSVQSTGVKGYTF.

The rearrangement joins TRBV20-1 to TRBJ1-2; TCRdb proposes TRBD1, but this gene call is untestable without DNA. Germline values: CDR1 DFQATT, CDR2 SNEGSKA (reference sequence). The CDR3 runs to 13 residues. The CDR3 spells CSAPTGVSYGYTF.